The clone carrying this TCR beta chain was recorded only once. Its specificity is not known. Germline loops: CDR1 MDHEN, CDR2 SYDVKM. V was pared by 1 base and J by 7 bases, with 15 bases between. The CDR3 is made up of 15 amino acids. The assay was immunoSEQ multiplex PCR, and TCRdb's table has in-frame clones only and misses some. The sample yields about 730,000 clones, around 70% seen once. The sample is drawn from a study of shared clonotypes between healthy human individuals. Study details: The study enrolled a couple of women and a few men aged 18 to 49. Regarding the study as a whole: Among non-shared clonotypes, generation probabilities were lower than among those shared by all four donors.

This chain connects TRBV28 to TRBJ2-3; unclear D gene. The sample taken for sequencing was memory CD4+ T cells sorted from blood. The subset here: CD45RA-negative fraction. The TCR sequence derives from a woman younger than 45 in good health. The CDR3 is CASSLSAAGLYTQYF. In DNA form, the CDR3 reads TGTGCCAGCAGTTTATCGGCGGCCGGCTTATATACGCAGTATTTT.